The clone carrying this TCR beta chain was seen only a few times. The target antigen is unknown. This entry comes from a study of cytomegalovirus exposure and HLA in healthy donors. The overall study: Genotyping of roughly 400 donors showed that about 83% belonged to the Caucasian-associated ancestry cluster.

Study-wide findings and caveats: Some V segments (TRBV6-2 and TRBV6-3 among them) were excluded as indistinguishable. Prediction of most subjects' HLA-A and HLA-B alleles by TCR beta sequences was reportedly accurate.

Vbeta (60) and Jbeta (13) primers were used in the PCR. The table came from immunoSEQ multiplex PCR; TCRdb's copy has only in-frame clones and leaves some out. This sample has about 69,000 clones; approximately 68% occur once, and the top ten carry about a tenth. While unrecorded immune exposures were likely, the donors were nominally healthy when sampled. CDR1 is GTSNPN and CDR2 is SVGIG in the germline V gene (reference sequence). CDR3 length: 14 residues. Trimming cost V 3 bases and J 4 bases, with 12 bases left between them. The specimen was PBMCs. J is TRBJ1-4 and V is TRBV30; D gene uncertain. The origin of this receptor is a woman in her 30s in good health and CMV-seronegative. The CDR3 loop reads CAWRRAVDNEKLFF. Written as DNA, the CDR3 is TGTGCCTGGAGGCGGGCGGTCGATAATGAAAAACTGTTTTTT. Full variable domain (rest looked up from reference TRBV30 and TRBJ1-4): SQTIHQWPATLVQPVGSPLSLECTVEGTSNPNLYWYRQAAGRGLQLLFYSVGIGQISSEVPQNLSASRPQDRQFILSSKKLLLSDSGFYLCAWRRAVDNEKLFFGSGTQLSVL.